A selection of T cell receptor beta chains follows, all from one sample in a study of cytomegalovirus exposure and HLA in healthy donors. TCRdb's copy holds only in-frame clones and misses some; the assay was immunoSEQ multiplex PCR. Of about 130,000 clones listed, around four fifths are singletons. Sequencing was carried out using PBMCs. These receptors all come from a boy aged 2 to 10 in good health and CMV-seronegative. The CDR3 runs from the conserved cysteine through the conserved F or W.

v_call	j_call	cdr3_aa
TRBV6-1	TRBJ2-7	CASSDWDRSYEQYF
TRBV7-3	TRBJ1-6	CASSLGTEDSPLHF
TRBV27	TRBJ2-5	CASSLAGVSETQYF
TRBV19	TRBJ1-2	CASTQDGTDYGYTF
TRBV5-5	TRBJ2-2	CASSSPAGGGTGELFF
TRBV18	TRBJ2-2	CASSVGGALTNTGELFF
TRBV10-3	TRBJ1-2	CAISESTPDRLDGYTF
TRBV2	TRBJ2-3	CASSGAGSTDTQYF
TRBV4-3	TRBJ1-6	CASSHTDRTGGNSPLHF
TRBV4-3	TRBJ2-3	CASSLNRGSTDTQYF
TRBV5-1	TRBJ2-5	CASSLAMGGWGETQYF
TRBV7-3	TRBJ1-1	CASSLTGTGDTEAFF
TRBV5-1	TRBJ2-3	CASSLESSGGDTQYF
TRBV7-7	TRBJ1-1	CASSLNGGTEAFF
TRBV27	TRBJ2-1	CASSLRGNEQFF
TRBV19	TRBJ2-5	CASSIWTKETQYF
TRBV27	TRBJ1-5	CASSSVPRTELNQPQHF
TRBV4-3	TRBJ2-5	CASSQDLASGGAGTQYF
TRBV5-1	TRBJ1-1	CASSVSDRGRPEAFF
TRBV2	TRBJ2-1	CASSDRTGGNEQFF
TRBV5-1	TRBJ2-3	CASSLEGLAGGGDTQYF
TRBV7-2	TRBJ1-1	CASSSQGGLTEAFF
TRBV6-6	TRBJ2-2	CASQLAGDNTGELFF
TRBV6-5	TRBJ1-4	CASSLFGRGDEKLFF
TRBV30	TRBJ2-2	CAWRRVGSGSSGELFF
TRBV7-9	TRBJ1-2	CASSLSWSNGYTF
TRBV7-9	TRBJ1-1	CASSPLSPPGLDTEAFF
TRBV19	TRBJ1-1	CASSLDRGWNTEAFF
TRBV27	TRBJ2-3	CASSLSWGGTDTQYF
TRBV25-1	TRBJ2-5	CASSRGQAVETQYF
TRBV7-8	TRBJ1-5	CASSLGEGFGHQPQHF
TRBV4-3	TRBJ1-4	CASSQEGTAVATNEKLFF
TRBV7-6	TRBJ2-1	CASSPRSSGGPSSYNEQFF
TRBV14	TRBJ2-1	CASSLGDRPSNEQFF
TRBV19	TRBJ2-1	CASSIQGVGEQFF
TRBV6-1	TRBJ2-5	CASSVFAGSGETQYF
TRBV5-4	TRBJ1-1	CASSLGGRGRMNTGAFF
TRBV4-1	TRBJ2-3	CASSPLGGILQLGHPTDTQYF
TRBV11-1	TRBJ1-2	CASSSGTVAYTF
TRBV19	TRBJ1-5	CASGVALYSNQPQHF
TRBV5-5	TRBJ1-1	CASSFRAGTEAFF
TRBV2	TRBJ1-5	CASRSTGNQPQHF
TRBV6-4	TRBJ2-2	CASSEAPGGTGELFF
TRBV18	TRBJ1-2	CASSPLDTGGSQGYGYTF
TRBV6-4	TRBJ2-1	CASSETGTSGSNEQFF
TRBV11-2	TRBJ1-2	CASRVTRDRGLKGYGYTF
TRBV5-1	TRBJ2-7	CASSLGNLRRDTYEQYF
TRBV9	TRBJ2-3	CASSPRLAGGLTDTQYF
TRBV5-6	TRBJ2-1	CASSSSGRAHNEQFF
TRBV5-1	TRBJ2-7	CASSLADRPDYEQYF
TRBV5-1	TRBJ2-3	CASSLGASTDTQYF
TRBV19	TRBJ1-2	CASSIEAYGYTF
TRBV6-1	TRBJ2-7	CASSSTGTGGLEQYF
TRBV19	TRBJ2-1	CASSPGPGGYNEQFF
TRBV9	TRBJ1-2	CASSVGQGRVYGYTF